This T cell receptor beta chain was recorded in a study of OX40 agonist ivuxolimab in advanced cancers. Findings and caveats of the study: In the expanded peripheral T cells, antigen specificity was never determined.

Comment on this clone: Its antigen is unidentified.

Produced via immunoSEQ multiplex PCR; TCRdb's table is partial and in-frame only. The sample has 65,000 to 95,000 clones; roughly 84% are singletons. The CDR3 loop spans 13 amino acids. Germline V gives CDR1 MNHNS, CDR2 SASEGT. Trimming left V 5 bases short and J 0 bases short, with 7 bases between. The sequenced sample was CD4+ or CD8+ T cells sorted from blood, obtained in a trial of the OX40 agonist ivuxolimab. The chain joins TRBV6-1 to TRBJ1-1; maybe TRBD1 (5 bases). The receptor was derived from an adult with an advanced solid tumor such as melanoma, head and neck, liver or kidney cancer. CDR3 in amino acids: CASSRQLNTEAFF. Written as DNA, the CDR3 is TGTGCCAGCAGTAGACAGTTGAACACTGAAGCTTTCTTT.